This T cell receptor (beta chain) derives from a study of blood T cells in healthy people across ages. Overall study results and limits: Per million T cells, the diversity of TCR beta decreased roughly linearly as age advanced. Investigators treated diversity estimates from one million T cells as underestimates.

Through a sample-barcoded 5' primer and a J-beta primer mix, a second PCR was run for about 7 to 12 cycles. TCRdb used MiXCR to reprocess the 5' RACE reads, holding one entry per CDR3 protein. The sample lists 700,000 to 950,000 distinct CDR3 sequences, about 42% occurring once. Concerning this clonotype itself: The antigen is undetermined.

The CDR3 runs to 13 residues. V lost 5 bases and J lost 2, with 13 bases in between. The germline V gene encodes CDR1 DFQATT and CDR2 SNEGSKA (reference sequence). What was sequenced was blood. This chain links TRBV20-1 with TRBJ2-7; D is unclear. This sequence originates from a woman in her sixties or seventies in good health. The DNA for the CDR3 is TGCAGTGCTCCCCGGGTCGGTGCCTACGAGCAGTACTTC. Its translation is CSAPRVGAYEQYF.